These 15 T cell receptor beta chains share one sample of origin, sequenced in a study of read filtering for tumor transcriptome and immune sequencing. From roughly 390 ng of RNA, a library with molecular barcoded alpha/delta and beta/gamma adaptors was made. TCRdb recomputed calls from the reads with MiXCR, one row per CDR3 protein. The table shows under 40,000 distinct CDR3 sequences, with 12% to 15% occurring only once. Input material: a population of CD138-negative cells sorted from bone marrow. The receptor source for this set is a donor at least 40 years old with multiple myeloma.

This clonotype was seen a handful of times. The chain links TRBV7-9 to TRBJ2-7; a weak D match, TRBD2 (6 bases). Germline CDR1 is SEHNR and CDR2 is FQNEAQ (reference sequence). Trimming removed 8 bases from V and 6 bases from J, with 17 bases in between. The CDR3 totals 13 residues. For the CDR3, the DNA is TGTGCCAGCGGGCGGGACCGCTCGGGCGAGCAGTACTTC. Translation: CASGRDRSGEQYF. Full variable domain (remainder filled in from reference TRBV7-9 and TRBJ2-7): DTGVSQNPRHKITKRGQNVTFRCDPISEHNRLYWYRQTLGQGPEFLTYFQNEAQLEKSRLLSDRFSAERPKGSFSTLEIQRTEQGDSAMYLCASGRDRSGEQYFGPGTRLTVT.

This clonotype was counted ten times or more. The rearrangement joins TRBV20-1 to TRBJ2-1, with 11 bases fitting TRBD2. This CDR3 has 14 residues. Germline loops: CDR1 DFQATT, CDR2 SNEGSKA (reference sequence). Trimming at V came to 6 bases and at J to 8 bases, leaving 9 bases not matched to a gene. The CDR3 spells CSARSSGGLYEQFF. CDR3 coding DNA: TGCAGTGCCCGTTCTAGCGGGGGGCTTTATGAGCAGTTCTTC.

This clonotype was observed many times. This chain links TRBV15 with TRBJ2-5; D is tentatively TRBD1 or TRBD2 (6 bases each). The germline V and J ends were trimmed by 3 bases and 5 bases, with 10 bases remaining between them. The CDR3 covers 13 residues. CDR1 is LNHNV, CDR2 YYDKDF, per germline (reference sequence). In nucleotides, the CDR3 is TGTGCCACCAGCAGCACAGGGAGGGAGACCCAGTACTTC. This encodes CATSSTGRETQYF.

This clonotype appeared many times. V gene TRBV7-2 combines with J gene TRBJ2-3; D is uncertain. V was pared by 7 bases and J by 2 bases, with 10 bases between. The CDR3 is 13 amino acids. Germline V gives CDR1 SGHTA, CDR2 FQGNSA. The CDR3 sequence: CASNPANTDTQYF. In nucleotides, the CDR3 is TGTGCCAGCAACCCGGCCAACACAGATACGCAGTATTTT.

CDR3 sequence (DNA): TGCAGTGCTAGTAATTTAGGCGGGGGGGCCTACAATGAGCAGTTCTTC. It translates to CSASNLGGGAYNEQFF. The genes are TRBV20-1 and TRBJ2-1; 9 bases map to TRBD2. The CDR3 totals 16 residues. CDR1 DFQATT and CDR2 SNEGSKA come from the germline V gene (reference sequence). The V segment lost 3 bases and the J segment 2 bases; nucleotides outside the gene matches: 8.

This chain connects TRBV7-9 to TRBJ2-1; D perhaps matches TRBD2 (6 bases). In germline, CDR1 is SEHNR, CDR2 FQNEAQ (reference sequence). The ends were cut back, 3 bases at V and 0 bases at J, with 12 bases in the middle. This CDR3 has 16 residues. The CDR3: CASSLGRRGSYNEQFF. The DNA for the CDR3 is TGTGCCAGCAGCTTGGGTAGGAGGGGCTCCTACAATGAGCAGTTCTTC. Full variable domain (remainder filled in from reference TRBV7-9 and TRBJ2-1): DTGVSQNPRHKITKRGQNVTFRCDPISEHNRLYWYRQTLGQGPEFLTYFQNEAQLEKSRLLSDRFSAERPKGSFSTLEIQRTEQGDSAMYLCASSLGRRGSYNEQFFGPGTRLTVL.

This clonotype was recorded many times. V usage is TRBV20-1 and J usage is TRBJ2-3; 14 nucleotides agree with TRBD2. Germline V gives CDR1 DFQATT, CDR2 SNEGSKA (reference sequence). V lost 0 bases, J lost 5 bases, and 4 bases stayed unmatched. CDR3 size: 16 residues. The CDR3: CSARDGLAGGGDTQYF. As DNA, the CDR3 is TGCAGTGCTAGAGATGGACTAGCGGGGGGAGGAGATACGCAGTATTTT.

With regard to this clonotype: This may stem from a read error, because a much larger clone lies one nucleotide away. The CDR3 is CSARLRGYGEAFF. In nucleotides, the CDR3 is TGCAGTGCTAGACTCAGGGGATACGGTGAAGCTTTCTTT. The J gene is TRBJ1-1, the V gene TRBV20-1; a weak D match, TRBD1 (6 bases). CDR3 length: 13 residues. The V gene lost 2 bases and the J gene lost 7 bases, with 14 bases spanning the gap. The germline V gene encodes CDR1 DFQATT and CDR2 SNEGSKA (reference sequence).

As concerns this clonotype: Possible read error: a much larger clone is one base away. The chain recombines TRBV7-9 with TRBJ2-7; 9 bases map to TRBD2. Per the germline V gene, CDR1 is SEHNR and CDR2 is FQNEAQ (reference sequence). The CDR3 runs to 13 residues. CDR3 sequence (DNA): TGCGCCAGCAGCTTGACTAGCGGCTACGAGCAGTACTTC. Its protein is CASSLTSGYEQYF.

In this sample, this clonotype turned up many times. The V gene is TRBV9, the J gene TRBJ2-2, with TRBD2 identical over 8 bases. There are 18 residues in the CDR3. V shed 4 bases, J shed 0 bases, and the junction held 11 bases outside the gene matches. Germline V gives CDR1 SGDLS, CDR2 YYNGEE. The CDR3 region is CASSSRGRGGSNTGELFF. The CDR3 DNA is TGTGCCAGCAGCTCGAGGGGACGGGGGGGCTCGAACACCGGGGAGCTGTTTTTT.

This clonotype was counted many times. The V and J genes are TRBV10-3 and TRBJ2-5; unclear D gene. The CDR3 is 12 residues long. Trimming stripped 10 bases from V and 1 base from J, with 10 bases between. Germline values: CDR1 ENHRY, CDR2 SYGVKD. CDR3 in amino acids: CATGSLQETQYF. CDR3 nucleotides: TGTGCCACCGGGTCCCTCCAAGAGACCCAGTACTTC.

This clonotype was counted ten times or more. The chain has TRBV6-2 or TRBV6-3 and TRBJ1-1; a possible D gene is TRBD1 (5 bases). This CDR3 spans 13 amino acids. The germline gives CDR1 MNHEY, CDR2 SVGEGT. Trimming removed 10 bases from V and 0 bases from J, with 12 bases in between. The CDR3 DNA is TGTGCCACCGAGGGGCGCTTGAACACTGAAGCTTTCTTT. It encodes CATEGRLNTEAFF.

This clonotype came up many times. The chain joins TRBV11-2 to TRBJ1-1; D unresolved. Between the trimmed V and J ends, which lost 7 bases and 5 bases, there was a span of 17 bases. The CDR3 spans 14 residues. Germline values: CDR1 SGHAT, CDR2 FQNNGV. CDR3 sequence: CASITRYDGTEAFF. The CDR3 bases are TGTGCCAGCATCACCAGATATGATGGGACTGAAGCTTTCTTT.

The V and J genes are TRBV20-1 and TRBJ1-1, with D possibly matching TRBD1 (5 bases). Germline CDR1 is DFQATT and CDR2 is SNEGSKA (reference sequence). The CDR3 consists of 14 residues. V was shortened by 1 base and J by 1 base, with 10 bases between the two germline ends. CDR3 coding DNA: TGCAGTGCTAGAGTTGACGGGGCGAACACTGAAGCTTTCTTT. Protein: CSARVDGANTEAFF.

This clonotype was observed many times. The V gene is TRBV7-2, the J gene TRBJ2-1; 8 bases line up with TRBD2. The V segment lost 1 base and the J segment 4 bases; nucleotides outside the gene matches: 6. The CDR3 is 16 residues long. The V gene's germline CDR1 is SGHTA and CDR2 FQGNSA. CDR3 amino acids: CASSLVSGGRYNEQFF. The CDR3, as DNA: TGTGCCAGCAGCTTAGTAAGCGGGGGCCGATACAATGAGCAGTTCTTC.